This TCR beta chain is drawn from a study of cytomegalovirus exposure and HLA in healthy donors (dated by TCRdb to 2017 to 2019). About the investigation overall: In an earlier analysis of some 610 of the donors, 250 to 350 Gb of sequence data and some 120 million unique TCR beta sequences from about 190 million T cells were reported. An early release covering 500 to 750 HLA-typed donors comprised about 320 gigabases of sequencing data and tens of millions of unique TCR sequences. Of the approximately 400 genotyped donors, less than 90% were placed in the genetic ancestry cluster associated with self-reported Caucasian donors. The study aimed to test whether cataloging public T cell receptors could reveal signatures of past pathogen exposure. The T cell repertoires of under 700 subjects were profiled by immunosequencing and related to cytomegalovirus serostatus. Besides the first cohort of approximately 710 subjects, a separate validation cohort made up of roughly 120 different subjects was used. To predict cytomegalovirus infection status, the study brought together high-throughput TCR immunosequencing, statistical association of individual TCRs with disease status, and machine learning. A later analysis re-analyzed previously published TCR beta repertoires from roughly 630 donors and added high-resolution HLA genotyping to study TCR occurrence patterns. In the later analysis, no new phenotypic data were used to find candidate immune exposures; instead, reliance was placed on TCR beta sequences and their occurrence across donors. In an earlier analysis of about 590 of the donors, high-throughput TCR beta sequencing was used to judge whether each TCR beta V gene segment behaved as functional or pseudogenic. Donor age, sex, ethnicity and CMV serostatus were collected together with the repertoire data. A later genetic analysis took genome-wide SNP genotypes for about 55% of the 666 donors and used that subset as a discovery cohort. Every repertoire in the discovery cohort had been generated on one and the same sequencing platform. HLA typing covered class I and class II loci at four-digit resolution. Typing coverage differed by locus: A, B, C, DRB1 and DQB1 were typed in roughly 620-630 donors, DQA1 in about 500, DPA1 in around 580, and DPB1 in around 490. Roughly five DR-DQ haplotypes were handled as single units for association and clustering because linkage in the cohort was strong. Among under 450 genotyped donors of the cohort, an average of around 240,000 unique TCR beta nucleotide sequences were sequenced per donor, 15% to 20% of them non-productive. General conclusions and limits of the study: The 87-base-pair reads could not distinguish some IMGT-functional V segments, including TRBV6-2 and TRBV6-3, so those segments were excluded. The authors suggested that the approach could potentially be generalized to other disease states and immunological phenotypes. Compared with the 666-donor mean, donors in an Asian-associated ancestry cluster had fewer N-insertions in productive TCRs, according to a later genetic analysis. While some public TCRs were present in many individuals, most TCR sequences turned up only very rarely across donors. The sequencing pipeline was judged likely to have produced a cluster of highly shared sequence variants as a technical artifact. In the study, some 180 TCR beta chains were listed as associated with cytomegalovirus. This cohort had only TCR beta chains sequenced, and the lack of alpha or paired-chain data limited which features could be detected. In an earlier analysis of roughly 560 of the donors, most TCR beta V segments were observed in productive rearrangements about 87% or about 30% of the time, broadly matching IMGT annotations. Assigning TCR associations to individual alleles was difficult when HLA alleles, especially DR and DQ, strongly co-occurred. V-gene and J-gene trimming of TCR beta chains was associated with a missense DCLRE1C variant in a later genetic analysis, and the association was replicated in an independent cohort. A later analysis reported that several top co-occurrence clusters appeared linked to parvovirus B19, influenza, CMV and Epstein-Barr virus. A later analysis found that HLA-associated TCR beta chains were more clonally expanded and had lower generation probabilities than equally common non-associated chains. Cytomegalovirus status was reported to be diagnosed by the classifier with high specificity and sensitivity in both the original and validation cohorts. According to a later analysis, most CMV-associated TCR beta chains appeared to be HLA-restricted, and the HLA associations seemed to be driven largely by CMV exposure. The presence/absence analyses assumed that sequencing depth was roughly uniform across donors, and that assumption may not be true. Linkage disequilibrium might explain the correlated functional status among segregating V segments, but an unknown experimental factor could not be excluded. A further reported finding was that TCR beta sequences accurately predicted the HLA-A and HLA-B alleles for most subjects in the first cohort. Because counts were too low, seventeen rarely observed V segments, including chromosome 9 orphons, were excluded from the earlier analysis of several hundred of the donors. Specific HLA alleles were associated with 18,000 or so TCR beta sequences at a false discovery rate of 0.05 in a later analysis. According to a later analysis, TCR association rates differed among HLA loci, with DRB1 alleles showing the most associated TCRs and HLA-C alleles showing the fewest. Three of the identified cytomegalovirus-associated TCR beta chains were confirmed in vitro to be specific for cytomegalovirus antigens. Because HLA typing was missing for some donors at each locus, association tests included only the typed subset. Immune exposure information for the cohort was limited to CMV serostatus.

From the germline V gene, CDR1 is KGHSH and CDR2 is LQKENI. The CDR3 measures 13 amino acids from cysteine to phenylalanine. The CDR3 DNA has 39 bases and is translated from base 1. The V and J ends are trimmed by 2 bases and 5 bases, leaving 10 bases between them. Turning to this clone: Its antigen has not been determined. No much larger clone exists at a distance of one base, and base qualities are not known.

The method was the immunoSEQ multiplex PCR assay. For the multiplex PCR, a mixture combining 60 forward primers for TCR Vbeta segments and 13 reverse primers for TCR Jbeta segments was used. A multiplex PCR assay on genomic DNA amplified the CDR3 region of rearranged TCR beta genes. The amplified TCR beta libraries were sequenced on the Illumina HiSeq System as 87-base-pair reads. From the authors' description of their analysis: Across the 500 to 850 repertoires, a later analysis counted tens of millions of unique TCR beta chains, about 10 million of which were shared by at least two donors. Raw reads were error-corrected and collapsed into unique sequences with a nearest-neighbor algorithm that merged closely related sequences to remove PCR and sequencing errors. To assign V, D and J gene segments, CDR3 sequences were aligned to IMGT reference sequences. For a sequence to be retained, at least a six-nucleotide match to both a V gene segment and a J gene segment was required. Rearrangements were called productive when the CDR3 lacked stop codons and stayed in frame with V and J; all others were non-productive. Following IMGT convention, CDR3 was defined as the stretch from the second conserved V-encoded cysteine up to the conserved J-encoded phenylalanine. In an earlier analysis of more than 550 of the donors, sequences lacking an unambiguous match to a single V gene segment were excluded. In an earlier analysis of 587 of the donors, a V segment was called functional when productive rearrangements were above 56.7%, and segregating when the standard deviation between donors exceeded 5%. A statistical classification framework was built for diagnosing cytomegalovirus status from the catalog of TCR beta chain sequences. In a later analysis, V and J genes were assigned by comparing TCR nucleotide sequences against IMGT/GENE-DB human TR gene sequences. The TCRdist pipeline was used in a later analysis to assign CDR3 sequences and most-parsimonious VDJ recombination scenarios. In a later analysis, each TCR beta chain was defined by its CDR3 amino acid sequence together with its V-gene family, and reads without a unique V-gene family were excluded. To address suspected cross-contamination and a sequencing artifact, a later analysis removed around 590 highly shared, low-generation-probability nucleotide sequences. In a later analysis, a clonal expansion index was calculated for each public chain from normalized within-repertoire ranks of inferred template counts. A later analysis computed generation probabilities with a VDJ recombination model fitted to out-of-frame rearrangements, and checked the results against IGoR. Hypergeometric tests were used in a later analysis to score TCR-TCR, TCR-HLA and TCR-CMV co-occurrence, with a repertoire-size bias correction applied to the TCR pairs. A later analysis estimated false discovery rates by permuting HLA or CMV assignments 20 times. In a later analysis, co-occurring TCRs were grouped with DBSCAN, and TCRdist sequence similarity was added when clustering was performed within HLA-allele-positive subsets. For co-occurrence clustering, repertoires with fewer than 30,000 or more than 120,000 public chains were excluded, along with five or six repertoires with anomalous nucleotide sharing. TCRdb carries this immuneACCESS record with in-frame sequences only. Its versions omit some clonotypes, under half of them owing to an unresolved V gene in the studies checked, with the rest unexplained. The DNA was the basis for D and trimming; V, J and clone size are from that table. The sample table records approximately 200,000 clones; 83% of these occur just once. The ten largest make up approximately 1.4% of the sample.

The cohort was made up of approximately 700 healthy bone marrow donors. All cohort members were sampled while nominally healthy, although unrecorded immune exposures were likely present. The donor was CMV seronegative and was included in the group of 352 seronegative cohort members. A peripheral blood sample was provided by each donor, and peripheral blood mononuclear cells were used for TCR beta sequencing. The Qiagen DNeasy Blood Extraction Kit was used to extract genomic DNA from the blood cell samples. The sample comprised PBMCs. The clonotype comes from a girl between 10 and 17 years old in good health and CMV-seronegative. The receptor chain draws on TRBV18 and TRBJ2-7, with an unclear D gene assignment. The sequence in DNA is TGTGCCAGCTCACCAGACTTGGTCCACGAGCAGTACTTC. It encodes CASSPDLVHEQYF.